Sequencing of this TCR beta chain was carried out in a study of identical twins. Study findings and constraints: The abundant beta clonotypes from cord blood had fewer insertions, and memory repertoires had none of this.

The germline gives CDR1 SGHVS, CDR2 FNYEAQ. CDR3 length: 12 amino acids. The ends were cut back, 3 bases at V and 10 bases at J, with 10 bases in the middle. TCRdb re-derived calls from the 5' RACE reads in MiXCR, one entry per CDR3 protein. The profile shows a few hundred thousand distinct CDR3 sequences, 24% of them singletons. This clonotype turned up a few times. What it binds is not known. The same data also contributed to another study, on T cells expressing NK-cell markers. That report notes: Among the eight sequenced donors, seven tested HCMV-seropositive and one tested seronegative.

The clonotype originates from a woman aged 18-30 years in good health. Sequencing used CD4+ T cells sorted from blood. The genes are TRBV7-6 and TRBJ2-1; TRBD2 might be the D (6 bases). The CDR3 DNA follows: TGTGCCAGCAGCTTCACTAGCAGGGAGCAGTTCTTC. This encodes CASSFTSREQFF. Variable domain in full (rest from reference TRBV7-6 and TRBJ2-1): GAGVSQSPRYKVTKRGQDVALRCDPISGHVSLYWYRQALGQGPEFLTYFNYEAQQDKSGLPNDRFSAERPEGSISTLTIQRTEQRDSAMYRCASSFTSREQFFGPGTRLTVL.